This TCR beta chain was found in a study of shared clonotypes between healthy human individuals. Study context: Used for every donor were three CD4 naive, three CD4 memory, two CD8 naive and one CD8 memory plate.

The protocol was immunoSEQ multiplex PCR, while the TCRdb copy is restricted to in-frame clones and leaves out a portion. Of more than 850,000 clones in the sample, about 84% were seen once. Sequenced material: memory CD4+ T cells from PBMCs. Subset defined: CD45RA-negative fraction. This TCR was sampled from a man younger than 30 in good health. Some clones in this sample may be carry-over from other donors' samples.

CDR3 loop: CASSFRKGELFF. The CDR3 nucleotides are TGTGCCAGCAGTTTTCGAAAGGGGGAGCTGTTTTTT. This sequence joins TRBV28 and TRBJ2-2; no firm D call. The CDR3 length is 12 residues. Germline loops: CDR1 MDHEN, CDR2 SYDVKM. V lost 3 bases, J lost 8 bases, and 7 bases lay in between.